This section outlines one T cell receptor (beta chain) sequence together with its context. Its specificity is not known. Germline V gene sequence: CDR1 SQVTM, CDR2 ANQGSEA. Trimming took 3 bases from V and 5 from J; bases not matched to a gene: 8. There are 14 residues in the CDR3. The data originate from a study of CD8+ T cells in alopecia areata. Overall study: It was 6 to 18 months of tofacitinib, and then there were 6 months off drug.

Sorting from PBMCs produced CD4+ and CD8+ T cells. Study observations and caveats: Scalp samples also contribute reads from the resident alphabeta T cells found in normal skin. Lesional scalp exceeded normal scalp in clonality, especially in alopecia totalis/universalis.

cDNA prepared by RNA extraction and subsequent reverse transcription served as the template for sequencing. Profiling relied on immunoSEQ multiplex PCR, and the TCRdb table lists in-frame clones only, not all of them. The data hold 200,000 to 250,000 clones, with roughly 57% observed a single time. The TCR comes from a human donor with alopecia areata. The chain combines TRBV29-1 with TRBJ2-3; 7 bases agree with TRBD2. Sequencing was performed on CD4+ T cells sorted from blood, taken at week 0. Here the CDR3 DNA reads TGCAGCGTTGAGGGCGGGAGTGGAGTAGATACGCAGTATTTT. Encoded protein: CSVEGGSGVDTQYF.